What follows are 30 T cell receptor beta chains derived from one specimen sequenced in a study of T cell responses to AZD1222 COVID-19 vaccine. Using immunoSEQ multiplex PCR, the repertoire was profiled, and TCRdb retains in-frame clones only, with some absent. The sample yields roughly 76,000 clones, around nine tenths seen once. Specimen: peripheral blood, collected on day 0 of AZD1222 vaccination. These receptors were collected from an adult in good health.

The J gene is TRBJ2-2, the V gene TRBV5-4; 12 nucleotides agree with TRBD2. V lost 3 bases to trimming and J lost 2 bases; unmatched junction nucleotides: 2. This CDR3 spans 16 amino acids. Germline V gene data show CDR1 as SGHNT and CDR2 as YYREEE (reference sequence). CDR3 coding DNA: TGTGCCAGCAGCTCACTAGCGGGAGGTAACACCGGGGAGCTGTTTTTT. Translation gives CASSSLAGGNTGELFF.

The chain recombines TRBV27 with TRBJ1-1, with TRBD1 identical over 10 bases. The junction had 7 bases not matched to a gene; V was cut back by 5 bases and J by 4 bases. The CDR3 totals 15 residues. In germline, CDR1 is MNHEY, CDR2 SMNVEV (reference sequence). The CDR3 DNA sequence: TGTGCCAGCAGTCCGAGACAGGGGGCGAGCACTGAAGCTTTCTTT. Its translation: CASSPRQGASTEAFF.

The rearrangement links TRBV6-1 to TRBJ1-3, with TRBD1 matching over 9 bases. J gave up 2 bases and V 4 bases, and 6 bases lay outside the gene matches. CDR1 is MNHNS and CDR2 is SASEGT in the germline V gene. The CDR3 runs 16 residues. The CDR3 loop reads CASSGDRVKAGNTIYF. In DNA, the CDR3 is TGTGCCAGCAGTGGGGACAGGGTAAAAGCTGGAAACACCATATATTTT.

A single count supports this clone. The J gene is TRBJ2-6, the V gene TRBV28, with unresolved D. V was shortened by 8 bases and J by 0 bases, with 8 bases between the two germline ends. This CDR3 comprises 14 residues. Germline CDR1 is MDHEN and CDR2 is SYDVKM. In DNA form, the CDR3 reads TGTGCCAGCTGTCGCAGCTCTGGGGCCAACGTCCTGACTTTC. Protein: CASCRSSGANVLTF.

This rearrangement joins TRBV7-7 to TRBJ2-5; D may be TRBD2 (5 bases). V lost 5 bases and J 5 bases, leaving 24 bases between the germline ends. The CDR3 length is 17 residues. The germline V gene encodes CDR1 SSHAT and CDR2 FNYEAQ (reference sequence). CDR3 in amino acids: CASSPYQRTPSGETQYF. The CDR3 bases are TGTGCCAGCAGCCCATATCAACGGACCCCATCGGGGGAGACCCAGTACTTC.

The chain carries TRBV6-1 and TRBJ2-1, with 7 bases that match TRBD2. The V gene end was trimmed by 0 bases and the J gene end by 8 bases; junction bases not matched to a gene: 1. Germline loops: CDR1 MNHNS, CDR2 SASEGT. The CDR3 spans 13 residues. The CDR3 protein is CASSEAGGDEQFF. The CDR3 DNA sequence: TGTGCCAGCAGTGAAGCGGGGGGGGATGAGCAGTTCTTC.

The chain joins TRBV7-9 to TRBJ1-2; the D is unclear. The CDR3 extends over 15 amino acids. V lost 5 bases to trimming and J lost 8 bases, with 21 bases between them. The germline gives CDR1 SEHNR, CDR2 FQNEAQ (reference sequence). The CDR3 DNA sequence: TGTGCCAGCAGCCCAAACGTTTGGCAGGTTTACGGCTACACCTTC. It is translated as CASSPNVWQVYGYTF. The whole variable domain, filled in from reference TRBV7-9 and TRBJ1-2, reads DTGVSQNPRHKITKRGQNVTFRCDPISEHNRLYWYRQTLGQGPEFLTYFQNEAQLEKSRLLSDRFSAERPKGSFSTLEIQRTEQGDSAMYLCASSPNVWQVYGYTFGSGTRLTVV.

The chain is built from TRBV5-4 and TRBJ2-5; D gene ambiguous. Per germline, CDR1 SGHNT and CDR2 YYREEE (reference sequence). The CDR3 totals 14 residues. Trimming removed 4 bases from V and 0 bases from J, with 10 bases in between. CDR3 region: CASSRTVYQETQYF. CDR3 nucleotide sequence: TGTGCCAGCAGCCGGACGGTGTACCAAGAGACCCAGTACTTC. Variable domain in full (rest from reference TRBV5-4 and TRBJ2-5): ETGVTQSPTHLIKTRGQQVTLRCSSQSGHNTVSWYQQALGQGPQFIFQYYREEENGRGNFPPRFSGLQFPNYSSELNVNALELDDSALYLCASSRTVYQETQYFGPGTRLLVL.

The genes are TRBV7-9 and TRBJ2-1; 8 bases are shared with TRBD2. This CDR3 comprises 17 residues. CDR1 and CDR2 from the germline V gene are SEHNR and FQNEAQ (reference sequence). With 5 bases clipped from V and 8 bases from J, the junction kept 17 bases outside the gene matches. CDR3 protein: CASSRSTLSGSSYEQFF. The CDR3 coding sequence is TGTGCCAGCAGCCGTTCAACTCTGAGCGGGAGTTCGTATGAGCAGTTCTTC.

V gene TRBV3-1 (or the pseudogene TRBV3-2) combines with J gene TRBJ2-1; no clear D. The CDR3 has 12 amino acids. Deletions cut 1 base from V and 13 bases from J, with 11 bases between. The germline gives CDR1 LGHDT, CDR2 YNNKEL (reference sequence). CDR3 loop: CASSQAGSSQFF. The CDR3 region has the DNA TGTGCCAGCAGCCAAGCGGGTAGCTCCCAGTTCTTC.

This clone was seen a handful of times. This chain links TRBV18 with TRBJ2-2; TRBD1 might be the D (6 bases). The length of the CDR3 is 18 residues. The V end lost 0 bases, the J end lost 1 base, and 15 bases lay between the germline ends. Germline CDR1 reads KGHSH; CDR2 reads LQKENI. CDR3 residues: CASSPPHGGAGNTGELFF. The CDR3 DNA sequence: TGTGCCAGCTCACCACCTCATGGGGGCGCGGGGAACACCGGGGAGCTGTTTTTT. Complete variable domain (other parts from reference TRBV18 and TRBJ2-2): NAGVMQNPRHLVRRRGQEARLRCSPMKGHSHVYWYRQLPEEGLKFMVYLQKENIIDESGMPKERFSAEFPKEGPSILRIQQVVRGDSAAYFCASSPPHGGAGNTGELFFGEGSRLTVL.

This clone has a handful of counts. The CDR3 here is CASRTGGNSPLHF. CDR3 bases: TGTGCCAGCCGGACAGGGGGCAATTCACCCCTCCACTTT. The J gene is TRBJ1-6, the V gene TRBV19; 11 nucleotides line up with TRBD1. Germline values: CDR1 LNHDA, CDR2 SQIVND (reference sequence). The CDR3 totals 13 residues. The V segment lost 9 bases and the J segment 7 bases; nucleotides outside the gene matches: 2. The whole variable domain, filled in from reference TRBV19 and TRBJ1-6, reads DGGITQSPKYLFRKEGQNVTLSCEQNLNHDAMYWYRQDPGQGLRLIYYSQIVNDFQKGDIAEGYSVSREKKESFPLTVTSAQKNPTAFYLCASRTGGNSPLHFGNGTRLTVT.

This chain links TRBV6-5 with TRBJ2-1, with D perhaps given as TRBD1 or TRBD2 (6 bases each). Germline V gives CDR1 MNHEY, CDR2 SVGAGI. The CDR3 loop spans 13 amino acids. V shed 6 bases and J shed 4 bases, with 10 bases lying between them. The CDR3 sequence is CASRRDKYNEQFF. The CDR3 DNA is TGTGCCAGCAGGCGGGACAAATACAATGAGCAGTTCTTC.

The chain has TRBV29-1 and TRBJ2-3; D unresolved. V dropped 6 bases and J dropped 3 bases, with 13 bases sitting between them. The CDR3 has 13 residues. Germline assignment: CDR1 SQVTM and CDR2 ANQGSEA. In DNA form, the CDR3 reads TGCAGCGTGAGCGCTAGGTCGACAGATACGCAGTATTTT. Residues: CSVSARSTDTQYF.

The chain couples TRBV3-1 (or the pseudogene TRBV3-2) to TRBJ2-5; 7 bases are a match to TRBD2. Germline assignment: CDR1 LGHDT and CDR2 YNNKEL (reference sequence). J was trimmed by 5 bases and V by 3 bases; bases with no gene match: 9. This CDR3 contains 15 residues. The CDR3 DNA reads TGTGCCAGCAGCCAGGTGCCGACTAGCCTTGAGACCCAGTACTTC. Encoded protein: CASSQVPTSLETQYF.

The V and J genes are TRBV29-1 and TRBJ2-3; D remains unclear. The germline gives CDR1 SQVTM, CDR2 ANQGSEA. Deletions cut 3 bases from V and 0 bases from J, with 10 bases between. The CDR3 consists of 14 residues. The CDR3 region is CSVDGYTSTDTQYF. For the CDR3, the DNA is TGCAGCGTTGATGGCTATACTAGCACAGATACGCAGTATTTT.

The rearrangement joins TRBV10-3 to TRBJ2-7; perhaps TRBD1 as D (5 bases). V lost 9 bases, J lost 4 bases, and 13 bases lay in between. The CDR3 loop spans 12 amino acids. The V gene's germline CDR1 is ENHRY and CDR2 SYGVKD. The DNA of the CDR3 is TGTGCCATAGGAGACAGAGAGTACGAGCAGTACGTC. It translates to CAIGDREYEQYV.

The chain joins TRBV2 to TRBJ1-1; 8 nucleotides match TRBD1. From germline, CDR1 is SNHLY and CDR2 FYNNEI. The CDR3 length is 15 residues. V dropped 5 bases and J dropped 4; count of bases not matched to a gene: 9. The CDR3 loop is CASSPNRGSGTEAFF. The CDR3 DNA sequence: TGTGCCAGCAGTCCCAACAGGGGGTCTGGCACTGAAGCTTTCTTT.

The V gene is TRBV25-1, the J gene TRBJ1-6; D is unclear. Between the trimmed V and J ends, which lost 7 bases and 10 bases, there was a span of 11 bases. CDR1 and CDR2 (germline): MGHDK, SYGVNS. The CDR3 contains 12 residues. The CDR3 DNA follows: TGTGCCAGCATAGGAGTCGGCTCACCCCTCCACTTT. It yields the protein CASIGVGSPLHF.

The gene calls are TRBV30 and TRBJ1-4, with D unclear. This CDR3 is 14 amino acids long. CDR1 is GTSNPN, CDR2 SVGIG, per germline (reference sequence). V shed 4 bases and J shed 1 base, with 10 bases lying between them. DNA of the CDR3: TGTGCCTGGACAGGAGGAGTAACTAATGAAAAACTGTTTTTT. Protein sequence: CAWTGGVTNEKLFF. The full variable domain, in which reference TRBV30 and TRBJ1-4 provide the parts outside the CDR3, is SQTIHQWPATLVQPVGSPLSLECTVEGTSNPNLYWYRQAAGRGLQLLFYSVGIGQISSEVPQNLSASRPQDRQFILSSKKLLLSDSGFYLCAWTGGVTNEKLFFGSGTQLSVL.

The chain recombines TRBV7-2 with TRBJ2-7; D may be TRBD1 (5 bases). CDR3 length: 14 residues. With 3 bases removed from V and 7 bases from J, the gap between germline ends came to 16 bases. Germline V gives CDR1 SGHTA, CDR2 FQGNSA. The CDR3 DNA is TGTGCCAGCAGCTTGAACCCGCTCCAGGGTGAGCAGTACTTC. It yields the protein CASSLNPLQGEQYF.

V and J are TRBV29-1 and TRBJ2-5, with unresolved D. The CDR3 covers 12 residues. V was pared by 4 bases and J by 2 bases, with 8 bases between. Germline CDR1 reads SQVTM; CDR2 reads ANQGSEA. Written as DNA, the CDR3 is TGCAGCGTTGGCCGGGTTCAAGAGACCCAGTACTTC. It specifies CSVGRVQETQYF.

The V call is TRBV5-1, the J call TRBJ2-1, with 9 nucleotides matching TRBD1. CDR1 is SGHRS, CDR2 YFSETQ, per germline. The CDR3 is 16 residues long. After removal of 3 bases from V and 7 bases from J, the junction contained 11 bases not matched to a gene. Here the CDR3 DNA reads TGCGCCAGCAGCTCGGGACAGGGCCGAGTTAGGAATGAGCAGTTCTTC. It yields the protein CASSSGQGRVRNEQFF.

The V gene is TRBV7-2, the J gene TRBJ2-4, with 11 bases matching TRBD1. CDR1 SGHTA and CDR2 FQGNSA come from the germline V gene. V lost 2 bases and J lost 8; bases outside the gene matches: 5. The CDR3 contains 15 residues. CDR3 nucleotides: TGTGCCAGCAGCTTAAGGGGACAGGGGGGTCACATTCAGTACTTC. Translated: CASSLRGQGGHIQYF.

V is TRBV27 and J is TRBJ2-7; 10 bases match TRBD2. The J segment lost 3 bases and the V segment lost 7 bases, leaving 0 bases of the junction unmatched. The CDR3 is 12 amino acids. In germline, CDR1 is MNHEY, CDR2 SMNVEV (reference sequence). CDR3 amino acids: CASTSGSYEQYF. The DNA for the CDR3 is TGTGCCAGCACTAGCGGGAGCTACGAGCAGTACTTC.

This clone has only a few counts. This chain links TRBV9 with TRBJ1-3, with D hard to call. The CDR3 length is 14 residues. Trimming cost V 3 bases and J 0 bases, with 7 bases left between them. Germline V CDR1 and CDR2: SGDLS, YYNGEE. CDR3 nucleotides: TGTGCCAGCAGCGCATATTACTCTGGAAACACCATATATTTT. It specifies CASSAYYSGNTIYF.

V and J are TRBV7-2 and TRBJ1-2; tentative D call: TRBD1 (5 bases). V lost 0 bases to trimming and J lost 4 bases, with 12 bases between them. CDR3 length equals 15 residues. Per the germline V gene, CDR1 is SGHTA and CDR2 is FQGNSA. This CDR3 is CASSLAGGGGYGYTF. The CDR3 DNA is TGTGCCAGCAGCTTAGCGGGCGGGGGAGGCTATGGCTACACCTTC.

The chain combines TRBV6-5 with TRBJ2-1; 9 bases line up with TRBD1. With 3 bases clipped from V and 6 bases from J, the junction kept 9 bases outside the gene matches. The CDR3 extends over 16 amino acids. Germline CDR1 is MNHEY and CDR2 is SVGAGI. This CDR3 reads CASSYFYGTGPNEQFF. The CDR3 region has the DNA TGTGCCAGCAGTTATTTTTATGGGACAGGGCCCAATGAGCAGTTCTTC.

The V and J genes are TRBV19 and TRBJ2-1; TRBD1 is a possible D gene (5 bases). V was trimmed by 6 bases and J by 2 bases, leaving 17 bases between them. Germline V gene data show CDR1 as LNHDA and CDR2 as SQIVND (reference sequence). This CDR3 is built from 16 residues. CDR3 loop: CASSQETARAYNEQFF. Written as DNA, the CDR3 is TGTGCCAGTAGCCAGGAGACAGCTCGGGCCTACAATGAGCAGTTCTTC.

The CDR3 bases are TGTGCCAGCAGCCCGAGAGAGACAGGGGGCCAGGGTGGCTACACCTTC. Its translation: CASSPRETGGQGGYTF. This chain uses TRBV7-9 with TRBJ1-2; TRBD1 matches at 10 bases. The CDR3 covers 16 residues. CDR1 and CDR2 from the germline V gene are SEHNR and FQNEAQ (reference sequence). V trimming: 5 bases; J trimming: 7 bases; junction bases outside the gene matches: 13. The full variable domain, in which reference TRBV7-9 and TRBJ1-2 provide the parts outside the CDR3, is DTGVSQNPRHKITKRGQNVTFRCDPISEHNRLYWYRQTLGQGPEFLTYFQNEAQLEKSRLLSDRFSAERPKGSFSTLEIQRTEQGDSAMYLCASSPRETGGQGGYTFGSGTRLTVV.